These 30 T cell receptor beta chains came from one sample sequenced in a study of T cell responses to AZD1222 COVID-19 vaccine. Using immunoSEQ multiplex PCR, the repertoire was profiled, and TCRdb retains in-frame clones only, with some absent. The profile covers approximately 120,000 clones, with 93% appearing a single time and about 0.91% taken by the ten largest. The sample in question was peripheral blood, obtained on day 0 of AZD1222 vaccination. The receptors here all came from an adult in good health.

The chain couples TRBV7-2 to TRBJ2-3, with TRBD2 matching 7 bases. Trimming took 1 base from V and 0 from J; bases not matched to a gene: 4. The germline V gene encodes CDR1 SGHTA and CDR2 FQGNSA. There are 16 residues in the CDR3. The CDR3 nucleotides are TGTGCCAGCAGCTTAGGAAGCGGGGTTAGCACAGATACGCAGTATTTT. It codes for CASSLGSGVSTDTQYF.

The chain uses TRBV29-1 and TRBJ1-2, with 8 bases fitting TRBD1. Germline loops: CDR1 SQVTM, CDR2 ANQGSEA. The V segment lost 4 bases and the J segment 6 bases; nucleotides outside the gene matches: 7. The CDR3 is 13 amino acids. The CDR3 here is CSVGTGSGHGYTF. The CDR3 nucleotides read TGCAGCGTTGGGACAGGGAGCGGGCATGGCTACACCTTC.

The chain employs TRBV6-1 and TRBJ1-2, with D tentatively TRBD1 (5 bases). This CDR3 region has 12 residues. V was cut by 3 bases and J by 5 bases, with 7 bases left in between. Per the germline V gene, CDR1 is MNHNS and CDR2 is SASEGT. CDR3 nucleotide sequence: TGTGCCAGCAGTGAGTCAGGGTATGGCTACACCTTC. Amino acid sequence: CASSESGYGYTF.

The CDR3 region is CASSLRFLETQYF. The CDR3 DNA reads TGTGCCAGCAGTTTAAGGTTTTTAGAGACCCAGTACTTC. The genes are TRBV12-3 or TRBV12-4 and TRBJ2-5; D remains unclear. The length of the CDR3 is 13 residues. Trimming took 2 bases from V and 4 from J, leaving 8 bases between them.

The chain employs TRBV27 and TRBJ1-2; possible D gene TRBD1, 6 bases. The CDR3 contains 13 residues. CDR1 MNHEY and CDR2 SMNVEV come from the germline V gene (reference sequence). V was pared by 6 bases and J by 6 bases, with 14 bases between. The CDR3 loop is CASSFGGGNGYTF. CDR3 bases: TGTGCCAGCAGCTTCGGCGGGGGCAATGGCTACACCTTC.

DNA of the CDR3: TGTGCCGCCGGGACCCTGACCTACGAGCAGTACTTC. Translation gives CAAGTLTYEQYF. The chain uses TRBV28 and TRBJ2-7; possibly TRBD1 or TRBD2 for D (5 bases each). This CDR3 contains 12 residues. Between the trimmed V and J ends, which lost 11 bases and 2 bases, there was a span of 13 bases. Germline lookup yields CDR1 MDHEN and CDR2 SYDVKM.

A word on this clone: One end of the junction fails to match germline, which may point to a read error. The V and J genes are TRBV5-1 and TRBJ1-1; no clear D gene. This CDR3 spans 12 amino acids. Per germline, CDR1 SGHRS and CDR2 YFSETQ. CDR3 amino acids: CASSLGRYEILF. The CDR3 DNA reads TGCGCCAGCAGCTTGGGACGCTATGAAATTCTCTTT.

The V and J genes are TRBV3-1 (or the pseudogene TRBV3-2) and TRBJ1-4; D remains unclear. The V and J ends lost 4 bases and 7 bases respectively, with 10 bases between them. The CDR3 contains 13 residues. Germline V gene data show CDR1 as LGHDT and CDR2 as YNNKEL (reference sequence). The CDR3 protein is CASSPKYGEKLFF. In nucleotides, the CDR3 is TGTGCCAGCAGCCCAAAGTACGGTGAAAAACTGTTTTTT.

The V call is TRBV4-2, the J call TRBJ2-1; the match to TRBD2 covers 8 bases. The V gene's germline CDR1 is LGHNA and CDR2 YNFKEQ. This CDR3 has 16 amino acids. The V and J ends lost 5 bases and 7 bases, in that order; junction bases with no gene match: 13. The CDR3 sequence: CASSNPVAGGRNEQFF. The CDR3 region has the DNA TGTGCCAGCAGCAATCCCGTCGCGGGGGGCCGTAATGAGCAGTTCTTC.

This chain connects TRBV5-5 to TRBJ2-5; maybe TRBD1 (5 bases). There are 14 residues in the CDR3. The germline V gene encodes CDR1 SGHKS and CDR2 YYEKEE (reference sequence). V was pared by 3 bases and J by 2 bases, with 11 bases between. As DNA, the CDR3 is TGTGCCAGCAGCTACGACAGCGTTCAAGAGACCCAGTACTTC. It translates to CASSYDSVQETQYF.

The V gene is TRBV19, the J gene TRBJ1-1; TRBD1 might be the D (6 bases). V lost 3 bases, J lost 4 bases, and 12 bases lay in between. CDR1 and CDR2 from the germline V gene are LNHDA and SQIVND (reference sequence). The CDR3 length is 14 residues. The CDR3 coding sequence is TGTGCCAGTAGTATCACACAGGGAAGCACTGAAGCTTTCTTT. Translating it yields CASSITQGSTEAFF.

The CDR3 region has the DNA TGTGCCAGCAGCTTAACGGCACCAGGGGACACTGAAGCTTTCTTT. It specifies CASSLTAPGDTEAFF. This rearrangement joins TRBV7-9 to TRBJ1-1; TRBD1 might be the D (6 bases). V lost 2 bases to trimming and J lost 3 bases, with 13 bases between them. The CDR3 length is 15 residues. The V gene's germline CDR1 is SEHNR and CDR2 FQNEAQ (reference sequence).

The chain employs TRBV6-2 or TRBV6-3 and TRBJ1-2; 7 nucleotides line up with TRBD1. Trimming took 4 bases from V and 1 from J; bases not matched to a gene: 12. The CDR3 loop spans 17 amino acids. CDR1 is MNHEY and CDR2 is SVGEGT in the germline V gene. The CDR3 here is CASSLGRTGTSNYGYTF. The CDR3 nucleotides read TGTGCCAGCAGTTTGGGCCGGACAGGCACAAGTAACTATGGCTACACCTTC.

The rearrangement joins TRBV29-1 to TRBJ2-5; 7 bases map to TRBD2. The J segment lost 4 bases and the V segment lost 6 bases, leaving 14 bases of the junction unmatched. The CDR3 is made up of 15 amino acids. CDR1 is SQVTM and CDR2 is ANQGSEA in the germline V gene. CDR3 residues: CSVAAGTTPGETQYF. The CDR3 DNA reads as TGCAGCGTAGCGGCCGGGACTACCCCTGGAGAGACCCAGTACTTC. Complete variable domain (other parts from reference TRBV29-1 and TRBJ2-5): SAVISQKPSRDICQRGTSLTIQCQVDSQVTMMFWYRQQPGQSLTLIATANQGSEATYESGFVIDKFPISRPNLTFSTLTVSNMSPEDSSIYLCSVAAGTTPGETQYFGPGTRLLVL.

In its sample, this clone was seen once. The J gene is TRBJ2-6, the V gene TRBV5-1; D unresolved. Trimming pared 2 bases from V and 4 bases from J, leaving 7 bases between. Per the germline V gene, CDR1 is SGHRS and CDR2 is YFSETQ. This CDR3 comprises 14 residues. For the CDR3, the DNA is TGCGCCAGCAGCTTCTCTGGCGGGGCCAACGTCCTGACTTTC. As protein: CASSFSGGANVLTF.

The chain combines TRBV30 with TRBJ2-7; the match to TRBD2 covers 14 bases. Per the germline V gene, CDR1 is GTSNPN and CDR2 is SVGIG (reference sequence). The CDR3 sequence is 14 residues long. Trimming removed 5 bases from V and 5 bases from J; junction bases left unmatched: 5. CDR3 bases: TGTGCCTGGGGACTAGCGGGGGGTCGCGACGAGCAGTACTTC. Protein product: CAWGLAGGRDEQYF. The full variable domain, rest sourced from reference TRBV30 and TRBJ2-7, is SQTIHQWPATLVQPVGSPLSLECTVEGTSNPNLYWYRQAAGRGLQLLFYSVGIGQISSEVPQNLSASRPQDRQFILSSKKLLLSDSGFYLCAWGLAGGRDEQYFGPGTRLTVT.

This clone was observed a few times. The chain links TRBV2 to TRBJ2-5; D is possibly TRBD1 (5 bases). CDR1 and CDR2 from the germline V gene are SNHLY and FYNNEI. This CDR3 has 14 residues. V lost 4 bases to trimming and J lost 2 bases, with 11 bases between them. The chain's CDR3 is CASSAGRQQETQYF. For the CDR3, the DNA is TGTGCCAGCAGTGCGGGCAGACAGCAAGAGACCCAGTACTTC.

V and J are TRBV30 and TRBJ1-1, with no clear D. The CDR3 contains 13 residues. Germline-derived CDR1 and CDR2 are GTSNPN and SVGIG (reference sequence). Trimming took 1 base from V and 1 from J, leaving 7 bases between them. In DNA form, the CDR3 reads TGTGCCTGGAGTGGGGTCGCGAACACTGAAGCTTTCTTT. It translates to CAWSGVANTEAFF.

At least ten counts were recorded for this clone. CDR3 amino acids: CASSLGRNQPQHF. The CDR3, as DNA: TGCGCCAGCAGCTTAGGACGAAATCAGCCCCAGCATTTT. The rearrangement joins TRBV5-1 to TRBJ1-5, with D unresolved. The germline V and J ends were trimmed by 2 bases and 4 bases, with 7 bases remaining between them. Germline values: CDR1 SGHRS, CDR2 YFSETQ. The CDR3 contains 13 residues.

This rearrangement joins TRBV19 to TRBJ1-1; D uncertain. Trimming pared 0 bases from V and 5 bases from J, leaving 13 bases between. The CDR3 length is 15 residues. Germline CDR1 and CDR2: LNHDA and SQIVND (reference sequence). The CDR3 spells CASSIDKTSRTEAFF. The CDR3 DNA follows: TGTGCCAGTAGTATAGATAAGACATCCAGGACTGAAGCTTTCTTT. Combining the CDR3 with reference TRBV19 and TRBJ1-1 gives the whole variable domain DGGITQSPKYLFRKEGQNVTLSCEQNLNHDAMYWYRQDPGQGLRLIYYSQIVNDFQKGDIAEGYSVSREKKESFPLTVTSAQKNPTAFYLCASSIDKTSRTEAFFGQGTRLTVV.

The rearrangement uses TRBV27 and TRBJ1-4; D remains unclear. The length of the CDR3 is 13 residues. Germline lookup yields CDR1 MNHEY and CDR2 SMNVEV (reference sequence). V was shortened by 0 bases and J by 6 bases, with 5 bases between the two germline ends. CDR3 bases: TGTGCCAGCAGTTTATCAGGATATGAAAAACTGTTTTTT. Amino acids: CASSLSGYEKLFF. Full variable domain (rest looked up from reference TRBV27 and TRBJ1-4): EAQVTQNPRYLITVTGKKLTVTCSQNMNHEYMSWYRQDPGLGLRQIYYSMNVEVTDKGDVPEGYKVSRKEKRNFPLILESPSPNQTSLYFCASSLSGYEKLFFGSGTQLSVL.

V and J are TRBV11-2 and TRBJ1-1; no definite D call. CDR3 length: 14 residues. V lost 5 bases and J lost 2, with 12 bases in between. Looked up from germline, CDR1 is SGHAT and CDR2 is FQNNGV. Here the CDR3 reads CASSQSPGNTEAFF. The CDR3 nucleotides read TGTGCCAGCAGCCAGTCGCCGGGAAACACTGAAGCTTTCTTT.

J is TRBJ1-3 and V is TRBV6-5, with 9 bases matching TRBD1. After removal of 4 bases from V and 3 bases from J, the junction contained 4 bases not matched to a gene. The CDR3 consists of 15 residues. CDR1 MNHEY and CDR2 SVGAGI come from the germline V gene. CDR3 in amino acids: CASSSTGGGGNTIYF. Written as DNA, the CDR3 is TGTGCCAGCAGTTCTACAGGGGGCGGTGGAAACACCATATATTTT.

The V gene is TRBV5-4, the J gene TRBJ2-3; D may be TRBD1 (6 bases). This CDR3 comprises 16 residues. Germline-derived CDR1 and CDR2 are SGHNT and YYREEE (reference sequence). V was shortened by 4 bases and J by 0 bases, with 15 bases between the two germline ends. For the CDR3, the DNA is TGTGCCAGCAGCCTTAAGACAGGAATTAGCACAGATACGCAGTATTTT. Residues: CASSLKTGISTDTQYF.

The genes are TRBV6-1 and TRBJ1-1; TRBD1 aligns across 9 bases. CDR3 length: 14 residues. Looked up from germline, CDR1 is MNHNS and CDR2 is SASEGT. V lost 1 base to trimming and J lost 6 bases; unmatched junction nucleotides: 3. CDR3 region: CASSEEWTGAEAFF. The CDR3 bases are TGTGCCAGCAGTGAAGAGTGGACAGGGGCTGAAGCTTTCTTT.

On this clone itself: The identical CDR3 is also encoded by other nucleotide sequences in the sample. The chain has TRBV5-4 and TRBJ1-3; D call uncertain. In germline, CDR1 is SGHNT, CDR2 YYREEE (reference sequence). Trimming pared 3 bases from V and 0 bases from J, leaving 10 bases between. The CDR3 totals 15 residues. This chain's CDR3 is CASSSRPSSGNTIYF. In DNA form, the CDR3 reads TGTGCCAGCAGCTCTCGACCGAGCTCTGGAAACACCATATATTTT. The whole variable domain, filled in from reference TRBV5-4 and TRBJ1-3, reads ETGVTQSPTHLIKTRGQQVTLRCSSQSGHNTVSWYQQALGQGPQFIFQYYREEENGRGNFPPRFSGLQFPNYSSELNVNALELDDSALYLCASSSRPSSGNTIYFGEGSWLTVV.

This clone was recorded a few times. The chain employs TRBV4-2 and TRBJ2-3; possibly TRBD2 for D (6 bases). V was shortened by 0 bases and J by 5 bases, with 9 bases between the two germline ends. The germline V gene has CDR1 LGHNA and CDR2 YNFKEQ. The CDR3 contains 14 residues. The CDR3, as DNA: TGTGCCAGCAGCCAAGAGGAGGGGAGAGATACGCAGTATTTT. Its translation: CASSQEEGRDTQYF.

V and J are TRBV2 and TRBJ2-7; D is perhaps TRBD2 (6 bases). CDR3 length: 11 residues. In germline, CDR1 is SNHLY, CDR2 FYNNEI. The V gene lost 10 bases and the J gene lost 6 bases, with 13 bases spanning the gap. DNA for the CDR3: TGTGCCACCCGGGAGAATGGCGAGCAGTACTTC. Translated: CATRENGEQYF.

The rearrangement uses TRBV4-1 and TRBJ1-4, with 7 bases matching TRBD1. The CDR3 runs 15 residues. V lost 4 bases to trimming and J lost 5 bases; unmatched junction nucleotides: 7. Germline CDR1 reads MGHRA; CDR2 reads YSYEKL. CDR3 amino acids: CASSRTGEGNEKLFF. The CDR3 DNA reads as TGCGCCAGCAGCCGAACAGGGGAAGGGAATGAAAAACTGTTTTTT.

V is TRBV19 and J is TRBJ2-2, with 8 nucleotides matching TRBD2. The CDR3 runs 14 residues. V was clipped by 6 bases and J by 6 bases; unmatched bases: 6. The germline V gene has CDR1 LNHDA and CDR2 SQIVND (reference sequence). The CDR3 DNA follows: TGTGCCAGTAGGGACGGGGGGGACCCCGGGGAGCTGTTTTTT. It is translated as CASRDGGDPGELFF.